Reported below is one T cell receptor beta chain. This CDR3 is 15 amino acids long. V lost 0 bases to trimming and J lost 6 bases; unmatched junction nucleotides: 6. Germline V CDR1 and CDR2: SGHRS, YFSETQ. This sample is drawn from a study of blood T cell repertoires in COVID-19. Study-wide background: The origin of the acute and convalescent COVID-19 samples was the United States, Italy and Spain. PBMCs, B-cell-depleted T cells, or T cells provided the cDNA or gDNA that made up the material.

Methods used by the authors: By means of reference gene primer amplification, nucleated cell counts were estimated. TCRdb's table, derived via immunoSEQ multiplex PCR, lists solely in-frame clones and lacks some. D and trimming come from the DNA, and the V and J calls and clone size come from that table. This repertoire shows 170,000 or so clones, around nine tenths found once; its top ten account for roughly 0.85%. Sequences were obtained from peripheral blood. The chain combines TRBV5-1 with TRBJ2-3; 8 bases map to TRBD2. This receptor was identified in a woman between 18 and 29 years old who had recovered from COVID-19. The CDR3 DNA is TGCGCCAGCAGCTTGGCCGGGCGGGGGGAGGATACGCAGTATTTT. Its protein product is CASSLAGRGEDTQYF.